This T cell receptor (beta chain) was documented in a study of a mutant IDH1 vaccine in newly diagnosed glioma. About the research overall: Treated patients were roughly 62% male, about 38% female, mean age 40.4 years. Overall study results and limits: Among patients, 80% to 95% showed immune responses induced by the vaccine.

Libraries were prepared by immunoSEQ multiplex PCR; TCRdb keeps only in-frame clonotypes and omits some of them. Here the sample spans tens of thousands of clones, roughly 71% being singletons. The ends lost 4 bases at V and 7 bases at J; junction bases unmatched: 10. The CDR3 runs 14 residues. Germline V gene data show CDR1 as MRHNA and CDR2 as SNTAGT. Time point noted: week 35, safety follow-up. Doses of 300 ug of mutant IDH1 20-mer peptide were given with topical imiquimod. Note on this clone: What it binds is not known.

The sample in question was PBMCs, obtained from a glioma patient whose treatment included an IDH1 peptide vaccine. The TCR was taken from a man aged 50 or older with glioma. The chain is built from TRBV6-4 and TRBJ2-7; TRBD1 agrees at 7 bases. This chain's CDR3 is CASSAQQGSGEQYF. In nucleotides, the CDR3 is TGTGCCAGCAGTGCCCAACAGGGGTCGGGAGAGCAGTACTTC.